Sequencing of this T cell receptor beta chain was carried out in a study of blood T cell repertoires in COVID-19 (dated by TCRdb to the early 2020s). In the study overall: Samples from collaborators originated in the United States, Italy and Spain and spanned both the acute and convalescent phases of COVID-19. The samples were drawn from the first 160 participants of the ongoing ImmuneRACE study and from over 950 subjects provided by 6 global collaborators. Deeply sampled blood TCRbeta repertoires from subjects exposed to, actively infected with, or recovered from COVID-19 were included in the dataset. The prospective study material was composed of cDNA or gDNA derived from T cells, B-cell-depleted T cells, or PBMCs. A de-identified subject ID, COVID-19 status, age in years and sex were almost always included in the sample metadata. The repertoires were released in a freely available public database intended as a resource for research on the immune response to SARS-CoV-2. Where available, HLA class I and class II types were obtained from metadata supplied by the sample provider rather than from assay-based typing. Overall study outcomes, separate from this receptor: The amount of clinical and demographic metadata varied by source and participant and was provided uncurated.

V has 5 bases trimmed and J has 2 bases trimmed; junction bases matching no gene number 11. As encoded in the germline V gene, CDR1 is SGHTA while CDR2 is FQGNSA. The CDR3 runs 17 residues from the cysteine to the phenylalanine. Left in the record is the CDR3 DNA by itself, 51 bases read in frame from the first base. Participants in the prospective study were aged about 18 to 95 years, lived in some 24 United States geographic areas, and enrolled through a virtual design. To assign participants to cohorts, the prospective study relied on clinical history that participants themselves reported in a screening survey and a study questionnaire. ImmuneRACE Cohort 3 recovered participants were defined by two consecutive negative NP/OP PCR tests, healthcare professional clearance, or symptom resolution. Each participant in the prospective study had whole blood, serum and a nasopharyngeal or oropharyngeal swab collected by mobile phlebotomists. Additional blood draws and questionnaires over a roughly two-month period could optionally be provided by prospective study participants. Blood samples from the prospective study were shipped frozen or at room temperature prior to DNA extraction.

To note about this clone: No cognate antigen has been identified for it. No per-base quality is available; no much larger clone lies one base away.

TCRbeta CDR3 regions were amplified from genomic DNA using the immunoSEQ Assay, a bias-controlled multiplex PCR. The original pipeline was this. The number of nucleated cells in each sample was estimated from the amplification of reference gene primers within the assay. Sequence reads were collapsed and filtered to measure the absolute abundance of every unique TCRbeta CDR3 rearrangement. For each sample, productive Simpson clonality was calculated as the square root of Simpson's diversity index over productive rearrangements. Entries here come from immuneACCESS through TCRdb and include only in-frame sequences with V and J called. Some clones fail to appear in such tables; in the studies checked, an unresolved V gene covers under half of the shortfall, and the cause of the remainder is unknown. The V and J calls and clone size come from that table; D and trimming were worked out from the DNA. Present in this sample are around 200,000 clones, around 84% of which were seen just once. The top ten clones comprise over 15% of the sample.

This clonotype was sampled from a man aged 40-49 years who had recovered from COVID-19. Sequenced: PBMCs or T cells enriched from blood (not recorded which). In this chain, TRBV7-2 is recombined with TRBJ2-7; 11 central bases correspond to TRBD2. The CDR3 protein: CASSTRTSGLRTYEQYF. The nucleotide sequence is given as TGTGCCAGCAGCACCCGGACTAGCGGGCTCAGAACCTACGAGCAGTACTTC.